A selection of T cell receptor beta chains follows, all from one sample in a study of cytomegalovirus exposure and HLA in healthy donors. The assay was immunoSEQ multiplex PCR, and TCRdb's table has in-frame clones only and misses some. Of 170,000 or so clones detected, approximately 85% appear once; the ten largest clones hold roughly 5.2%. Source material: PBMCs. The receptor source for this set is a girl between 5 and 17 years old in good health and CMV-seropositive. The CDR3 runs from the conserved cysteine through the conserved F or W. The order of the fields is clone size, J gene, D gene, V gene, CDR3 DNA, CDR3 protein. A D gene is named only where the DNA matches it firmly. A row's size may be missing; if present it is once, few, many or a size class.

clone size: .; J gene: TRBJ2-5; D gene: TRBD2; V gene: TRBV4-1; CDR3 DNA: TGCGCCAGCAGCCAAGTGGTTTGGCGGGGGGGCGCTGAGACCCAGTACTTC; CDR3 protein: CASSQVVWRGGAETQYF
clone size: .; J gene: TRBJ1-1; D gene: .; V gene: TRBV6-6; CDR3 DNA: TGTGCCAGCGGCCCTGACACTGAAGCTTTCTTT; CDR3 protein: CASGPDTEAFF
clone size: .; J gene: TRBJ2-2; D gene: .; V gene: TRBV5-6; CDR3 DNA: TGTGCCAGCAGCGACGTTTGGGGGCCCACCGGGGAGCTGTTTTTT; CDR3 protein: CASSDVWGPTGELFF
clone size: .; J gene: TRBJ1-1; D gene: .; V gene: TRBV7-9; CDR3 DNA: TGTGCCAGCAGCCAGGGTGGGAACACTGAAGCTTTCTTT; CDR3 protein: CASSQGGNTEAFF
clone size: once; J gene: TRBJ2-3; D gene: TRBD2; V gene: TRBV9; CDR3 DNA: TGTGCCAGTAGCGTTAGCGGGGGCCACACAGATACGCAGTATTTT; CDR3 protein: CASSVSGGHTDTQYF
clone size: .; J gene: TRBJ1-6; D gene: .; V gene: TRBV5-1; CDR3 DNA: TGCGCCAGCAGCTTATGGCCAGTCAATTCACCCCTCCACTTT; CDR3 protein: CASSLWPVNSPLHF
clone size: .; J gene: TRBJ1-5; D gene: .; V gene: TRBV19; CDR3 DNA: TGTGCCAGCCAAAAACGAATACTTCGGAGGAATCAGCCCCAGCATTTT; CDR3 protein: CASQKRILRRNQPQHF
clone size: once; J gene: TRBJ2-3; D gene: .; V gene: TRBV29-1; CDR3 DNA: TGCAGCGTTGAAATTAAGGCGGGTCCGACAGATACGCAGTATTTT; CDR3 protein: CSVEIKAGPTDTQYF
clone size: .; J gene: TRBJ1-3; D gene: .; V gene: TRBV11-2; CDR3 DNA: TGTGCCAGCAGCTCCTCCGGGGGGACTGGAAACACCATATATTTT; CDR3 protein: CASSSSGGTGNTIYF
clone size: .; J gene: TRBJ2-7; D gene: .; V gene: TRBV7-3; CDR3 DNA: TGTGCCAGCAGCTCCGGACAGTCCTACGAGCAGTACTTC; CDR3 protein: CASSSGQSYEQYF
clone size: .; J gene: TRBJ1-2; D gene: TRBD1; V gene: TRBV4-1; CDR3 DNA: TGCGCCAGCAGCCAAGGGGACAGGGTGCGCCTTACCCTATCTGGCTACACCTTC; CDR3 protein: CASSQGDRVRLTLSGYTF
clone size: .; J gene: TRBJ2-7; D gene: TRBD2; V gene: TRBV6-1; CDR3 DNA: TGTGCCAGCAGGGGGACTAGCGGGGGGGACGAGCAGTACTTC; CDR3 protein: CASRGTSGGDEQYF
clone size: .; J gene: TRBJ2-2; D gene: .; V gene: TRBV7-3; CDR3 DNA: TGTGCCAGCAGCTATGGGGGCCCCGGGGAGCTGTTTTTT; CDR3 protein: CASSYGGPGELFF
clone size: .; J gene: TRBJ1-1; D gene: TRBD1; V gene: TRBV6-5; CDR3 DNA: TGTGCCAGCACCCAGGGACAGGGATTTCTCTGTTTCTTT; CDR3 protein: CASTQGQGFLCFF
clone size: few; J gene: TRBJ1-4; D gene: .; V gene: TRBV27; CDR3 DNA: TGTGCCAGCAGTTCGGGGGACTTCTGGGGAACTAATGAAAAACTGTTTTTT; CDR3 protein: CASSSGDFWGTNEKLFF
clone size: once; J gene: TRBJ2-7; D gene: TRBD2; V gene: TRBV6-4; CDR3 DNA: TGTGCCAGAATAGCGGGGACTTACTACGAGCAGTACTTC; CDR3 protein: CARIAGTYYEQYF
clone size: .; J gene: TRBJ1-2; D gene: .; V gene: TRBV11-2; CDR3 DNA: TGTGCCAGCAGCTTAGTGCGAGGGCTCAGCTATGGCTACACCTTC; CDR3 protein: CASSLVRGLSYGYTF
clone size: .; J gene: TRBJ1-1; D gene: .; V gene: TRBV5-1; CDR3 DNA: TGCGCCAGCAGCCACACCCGTGGGGGGAGGGATGAAGCTTTCTTT; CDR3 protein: CASSHTRGGRDEAFF
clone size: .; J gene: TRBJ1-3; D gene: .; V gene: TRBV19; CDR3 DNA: TGTGCCAGTAGTATTGGACAGATGGGGTTGGGGGGAAACACCATATATTTT; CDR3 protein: CASSIGQMGLGGNTIYF
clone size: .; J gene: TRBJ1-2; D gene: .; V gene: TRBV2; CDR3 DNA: TGTGCCAGCAGTGAGACAGGTGGAATATATGGCTACACCTTC; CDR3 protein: CASSETGGIYGYTF
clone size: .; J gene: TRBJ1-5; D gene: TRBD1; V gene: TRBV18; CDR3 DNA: TGTGCCAGCTCACCACCGGGGACAGCAATTTATAGCAATCAGCCCCAGCATTTT; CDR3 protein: CASSPPGTAIYSNQPQHF
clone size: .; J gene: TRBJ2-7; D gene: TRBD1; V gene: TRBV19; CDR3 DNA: TGTGCCAGTAGTTCTTGGACAGGGACCTACGAGCAGTACTTC; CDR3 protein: CASSSWTGTYEQYF
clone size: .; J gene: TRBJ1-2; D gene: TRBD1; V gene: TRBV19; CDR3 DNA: TGTGCCAGTAGTGCCTGGGACAGGGTTGGCTATGGCTACACCTTC; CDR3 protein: CASSAWDRVGYGYTF
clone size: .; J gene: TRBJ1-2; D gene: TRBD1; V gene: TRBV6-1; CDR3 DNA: TGTGCCAGCAGGGAGACAGGGAAGTACTATGGCTACACCTTC; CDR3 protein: CASRETGKYYGYTF
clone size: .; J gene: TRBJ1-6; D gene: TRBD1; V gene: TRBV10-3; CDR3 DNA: TGTGCCATCACCAGAGGGGGACAGAATAATTCACCCCTCCACTTT; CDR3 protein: CAITRGGQNNSPLHF
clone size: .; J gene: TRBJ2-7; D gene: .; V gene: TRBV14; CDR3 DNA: TGTGCCAGCAGCATAAATCGTTACGAGCAGTACTTC; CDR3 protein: CASSINRYEQYF
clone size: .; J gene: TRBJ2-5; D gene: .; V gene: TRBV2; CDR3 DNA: TGTGCCAGCACTAAACCGGGGACAAAAGAGACCCAGTACTTC; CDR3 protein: CASTKPGTKETQYF
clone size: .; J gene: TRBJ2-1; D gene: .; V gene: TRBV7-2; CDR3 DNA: TGTGCCAGCAGCTTGCAGGGGATTAACAATGAGCAGTTCTTC; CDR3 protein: CASSLQGINNEQFF
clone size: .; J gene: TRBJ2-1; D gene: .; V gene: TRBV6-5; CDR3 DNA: TGTGCCAGCAGTGGGCGGGGTGAGCAGTTCTTC; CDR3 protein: CASSGRGEQFF
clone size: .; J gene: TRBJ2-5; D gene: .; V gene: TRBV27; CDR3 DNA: TGTGCCAGCAGCCGAAGCATCGGACAGAGGTTAAAAGAGACCCAGTACTTC; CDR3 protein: CASSRSIGQRLKETQYF
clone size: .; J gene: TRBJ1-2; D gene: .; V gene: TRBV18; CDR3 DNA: TGTGCCAGCTCACCACCCGAACAGGCGGCGAGAGGCTACACCTTC; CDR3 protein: CASSPPEQAARGYTF
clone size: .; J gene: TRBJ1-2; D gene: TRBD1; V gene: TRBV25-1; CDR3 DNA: TGTGCCAGCAGGGGGGGACAGGGGTATGGCTACACCTTC; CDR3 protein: CASRGGQGYGYTF
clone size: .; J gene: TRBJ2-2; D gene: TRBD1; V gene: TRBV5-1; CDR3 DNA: TGCGCCAGCAGCCGGGACAGGGTTGACACCGGGGAGCTGTTTTTT; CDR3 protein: CASSRDRVDTGELFF
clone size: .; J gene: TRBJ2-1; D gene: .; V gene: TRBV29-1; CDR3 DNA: TGCAGTGGAGGCTGGGACAATGAGCAGTTCTTC; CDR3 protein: CSGGWDNEQFF
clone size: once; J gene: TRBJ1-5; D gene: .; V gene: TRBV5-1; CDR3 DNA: TGCGCCAGCAGCTGGACCGGGGGGGAGGATCAGCCCCAGCATTTT; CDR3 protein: CASSWTGGEDQPQHF
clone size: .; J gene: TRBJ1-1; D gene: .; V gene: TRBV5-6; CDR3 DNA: TGTGCCAGCAGCTTGAGGGGCGAAGGGCCGAACACTGAAGCTTTCTTT; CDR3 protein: CASSLRGEGPNTEAFF
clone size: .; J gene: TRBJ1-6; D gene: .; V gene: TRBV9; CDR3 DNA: TGTGCCAGCAGCGTAGCCCAGGGCGGATCACCCCTCCACTTT; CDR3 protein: CASSVAQGGSPLHF
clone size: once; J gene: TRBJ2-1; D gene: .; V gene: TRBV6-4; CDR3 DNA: TGTGCCAGCAGTGATATGAGCCGACAGTTAGAAACCTACAATGAGCAGTTCTTC; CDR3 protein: CASSDMSRQLETYNEQFF
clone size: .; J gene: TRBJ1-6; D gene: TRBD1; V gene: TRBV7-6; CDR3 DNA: TGTGCCAGCAGCTTAGCGAGACAGGGGGTCCGTAATTCACCCCTCCACTTT; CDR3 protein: CASSLARQGVRNSPLHF
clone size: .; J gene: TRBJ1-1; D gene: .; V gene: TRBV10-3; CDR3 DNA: TGTGCCATCAGTCCCGTGACGGGTGAAGCTTTCTTT; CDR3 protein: CAISPVTGEAFF
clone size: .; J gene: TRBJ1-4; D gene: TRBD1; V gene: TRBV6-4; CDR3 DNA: TGTGCCAGCAGTCCCGGGACAGGGCAGGCTAATGAAAAACTGTTTTTT; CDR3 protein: CASSPGTGQANEKLFF
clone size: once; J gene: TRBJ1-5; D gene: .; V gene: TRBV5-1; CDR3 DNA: TGCGCCAGCAGCCTAACAACGGGAGAACAGCCCCAGCATTTT; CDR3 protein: CASSLTTGEQPQHF
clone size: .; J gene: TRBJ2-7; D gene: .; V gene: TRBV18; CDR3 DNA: TGTGCCAGCTCACCGGCGCCGACGACATCAACCTACGAGCAGTACTTC; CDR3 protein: CASSPAPTTSTYEQYF
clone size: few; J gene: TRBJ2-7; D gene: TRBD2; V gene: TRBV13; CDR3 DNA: TGTGCCAGCAGCACCCTTAGCGGGGGTGGGGAGCAGTACTTC; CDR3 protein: CASSTLSGGGEQYF
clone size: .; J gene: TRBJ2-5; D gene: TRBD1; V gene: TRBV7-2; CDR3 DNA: TGTGCCAGCAGCTTAAGGACAGGGCCCCAGGGGGGCCAGTACTTC; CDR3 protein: CASSLRTGPQGGQYF
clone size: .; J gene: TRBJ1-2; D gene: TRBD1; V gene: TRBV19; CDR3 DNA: TGTGCCAGTAGTATAACGGCAGGGGGTCATGGCTACACCTTC; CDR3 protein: CASSITAGGHGYTF
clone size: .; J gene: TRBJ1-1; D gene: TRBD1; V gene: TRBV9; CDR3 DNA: TGTGCCAGCAGCGTCTCCGGACAGGGAAACACTGAAGCTTTCTTT; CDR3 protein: CASSVSGQGNTEAFF
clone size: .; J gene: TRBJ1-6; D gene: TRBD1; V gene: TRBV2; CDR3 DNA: TGTGCCAGCAGTGTGGGACAGGGCAATTCACCCCTCCACTTT; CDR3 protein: CASSVGQGNSPLHF
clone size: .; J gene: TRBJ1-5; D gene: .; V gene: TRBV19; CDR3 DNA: TGTGCCAGTAGTATGGGGGCCCGGCAGCCCCAGCATTTT; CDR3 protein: CASSMGARQPQHF
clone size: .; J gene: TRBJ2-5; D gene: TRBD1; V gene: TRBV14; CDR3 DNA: TGTGCCAGCAGCCAAGGACAGGGCCAGTACTTC; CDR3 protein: CASSQGQGQYF